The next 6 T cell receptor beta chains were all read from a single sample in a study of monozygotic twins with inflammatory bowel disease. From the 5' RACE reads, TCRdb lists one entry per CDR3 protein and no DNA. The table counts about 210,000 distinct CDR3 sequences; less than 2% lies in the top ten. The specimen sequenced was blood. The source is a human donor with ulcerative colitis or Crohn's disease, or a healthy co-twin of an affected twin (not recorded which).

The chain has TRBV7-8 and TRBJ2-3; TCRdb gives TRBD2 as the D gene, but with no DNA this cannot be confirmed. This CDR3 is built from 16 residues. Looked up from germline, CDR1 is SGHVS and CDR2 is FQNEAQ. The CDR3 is CASSLRLAGLTDTQYF.

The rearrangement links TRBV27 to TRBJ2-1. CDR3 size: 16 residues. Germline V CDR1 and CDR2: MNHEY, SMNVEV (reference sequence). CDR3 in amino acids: CASSLYHAGGHNEQFF.

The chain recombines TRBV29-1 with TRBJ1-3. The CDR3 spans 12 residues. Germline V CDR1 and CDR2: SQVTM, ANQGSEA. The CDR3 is CSASRDSNTIYF.

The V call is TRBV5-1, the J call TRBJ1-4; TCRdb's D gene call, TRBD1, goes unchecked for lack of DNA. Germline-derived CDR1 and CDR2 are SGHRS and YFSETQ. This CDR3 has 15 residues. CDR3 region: CASSLQGTTNEKLFF.

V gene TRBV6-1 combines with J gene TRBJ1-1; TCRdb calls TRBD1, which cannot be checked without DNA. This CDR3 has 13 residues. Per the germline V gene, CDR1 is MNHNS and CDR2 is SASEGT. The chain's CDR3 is CASKGEVNTEAFF.

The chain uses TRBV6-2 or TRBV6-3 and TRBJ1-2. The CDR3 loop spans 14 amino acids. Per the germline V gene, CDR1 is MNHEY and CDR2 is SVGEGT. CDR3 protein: CATSRVTNSRGYTF.